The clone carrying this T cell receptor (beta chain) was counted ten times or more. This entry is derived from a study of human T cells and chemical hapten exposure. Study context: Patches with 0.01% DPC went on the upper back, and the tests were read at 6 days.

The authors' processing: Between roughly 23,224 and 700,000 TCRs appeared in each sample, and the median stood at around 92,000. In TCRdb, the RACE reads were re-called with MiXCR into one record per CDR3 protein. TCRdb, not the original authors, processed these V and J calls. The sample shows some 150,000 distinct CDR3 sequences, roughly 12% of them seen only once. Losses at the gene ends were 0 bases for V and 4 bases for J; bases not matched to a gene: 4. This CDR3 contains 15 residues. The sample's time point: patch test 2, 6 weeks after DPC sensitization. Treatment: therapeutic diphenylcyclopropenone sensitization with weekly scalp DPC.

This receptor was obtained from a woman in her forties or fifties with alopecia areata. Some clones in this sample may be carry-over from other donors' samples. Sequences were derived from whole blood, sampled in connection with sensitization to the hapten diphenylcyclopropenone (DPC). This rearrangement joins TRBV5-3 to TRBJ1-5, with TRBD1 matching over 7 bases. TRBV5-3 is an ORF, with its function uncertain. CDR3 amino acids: CARSLAGTANQPQHF. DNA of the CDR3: TGTGCCAGAAGCTTGGCGGGGACAGCAAATCAGCCCCAGCATTTT.